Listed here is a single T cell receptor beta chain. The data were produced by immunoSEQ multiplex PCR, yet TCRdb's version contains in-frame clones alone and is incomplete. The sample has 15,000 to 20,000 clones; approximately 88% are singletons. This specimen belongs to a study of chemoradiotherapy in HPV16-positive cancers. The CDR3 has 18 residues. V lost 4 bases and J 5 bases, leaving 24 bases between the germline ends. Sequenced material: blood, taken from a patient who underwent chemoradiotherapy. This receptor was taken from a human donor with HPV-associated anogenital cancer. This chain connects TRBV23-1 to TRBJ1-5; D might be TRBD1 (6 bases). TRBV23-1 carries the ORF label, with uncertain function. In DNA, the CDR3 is TGCGCCAGCAGTCTGGTTCCCAGGGGAGTTTTATGGGATCAGCCCCAGCATTTT. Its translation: CASSLVPRGVLWDQPQHF.